This TCR beta chain came from a study of T-cell reconstitution after alpha-beta-depleted transplantation in children. This clonotype has ten or more counts. Germline V lookup: CDR1 SEHNR, CDR2 FQNEAQ (reference sequence). CDR3 length equals 14 residues. Trimming stripped 6 bases from V and 0 bases from J, with 12 bases between. TCRbeta library preparation incorporated unique molecular identifiers. TCRdb re-derived calls from the PCR reads in MiXCR, one entry per CDR3 protein. The sample records around 200,000 distinct CDR3 sequences, around 7% being singletons. The clonotype originates from a human donor who donated a stem cell graft to a child with Wiskott-Aldrich syndrome. This chain joins TRBV7-9 and TRBJ2-7; TRBD2 is a possible D gene (6 bases). The sample was PBMCs from the stem cell graft donor, taken from the stem cell graft. CDR3 protein: CASRSASVSYEQYF. The CDR3 nucleotides are TGTGCCAGCAGGAGTGCTAGCGTCTCCTACGAGCAGTACTTC.